A selection of T cell receptor beta chains follows, all from one sample in a study of T-cell memory formation after mild COVID-19. A single record per CDR3 protein comes from TCRdb applying MiXCR to the 5' RACE reads. The table lists around 390,000 distinct CDR3 sequences, 16% of them singletons, with roughly 21% in the top ten. The specimen sequenced was PBMCs or a T cell subset sorted from them (not recorded which). The source of these receptors is a man aged 18-30 years who had mild COVID-19 (a few samples of this study predate the infection). Cell type and time point are not known. The CDR3 runs from the conserved cysteine through the conserved F or W. Fields, in order: clone size, CDR3 length, J gene, V gene, D gene, CDR3 protein, CDR3 DNA. D genes are given only for firm matches. A row's size may be missing; if present it is once, few, many or a size class.

>.|13|TRBJ1-1|TRBV7-9|.
CASSSEGGTEAFF
TGTGCCAGCAGCTCCGAGGGGGGCACTGAAGCTTTCTTT
>.|14|TRBJ2-7|TRBV12-3/TRBV12-4|TRBD1
CASRRGTGPYEQYF
TGTGCCAGCAGGAGGGGGACAGGCCCCTACGAGCAGTACTTC
>.|13|TRBJ1-3|TRBV27|TRBD1
CATGDRAGNTIYF
TGTGCCACAGGAGACAGGGCTGGAAACACCATATATTTT
>.|15|TRBJ2-6|TRBV12-3/TRBV12-4|.
CASSQTGSGANVLTF
TGTGCCAGCAGTCAAACAGGCTCTGGGGCCAACGTCCTGACTTTC
>few|17|TRBJ2-6|TRBV6-2/TRBV6-3|.
CASSYHSSGPGANVLTF
TGTGCCAGCAGTTACCATTCATCCGGGCCCGGGGCCAACGTCCTGACTTTC
>few|12|TRBJ2-3|TRBV12-3/TRBV12-4|.
CASRAQADTQYF
TGTGCCAGCAGGGCTCAAGCAGATACGCAGTATTTT
>.|16|TRBJ1-5|TRBV4-1|.
CASSQDDRLSNQPQHF
TGCGCCAGCAGCCAAGATGACAGGCTGAGCAATCAGCCCCAGCATTTT
>many|11|TRBJ1-6|TRBV6-5|.
CASRQGGPLHF
TGTGCCAGCAGACAGGGTGGACCCCTCCACTTT
>many|9|TRBJ1-2|TRBV29-1|.
CSVAYGYTF
TGCAGCGTTGCGTATGGCTACACCTTC
>many|16|TRBJ2-2|TRBV5-1|TRBD2
CASSLGLADNTGELFF
TGCGCCAGCAGCTTGGGACTAGCGGATAACACCGGGGAGCTGTTTTTT
>few|14|TRBJ2-1|TRBV28|.
CASSWESSYNEQFF
TGTGCCAGCAGTTGGGAGAGCTCCTACAATGAGCAGTTCTTC
>few|15|TRBJ1-5|TRBV11-1|.
CASGRGLYSNQPQHF
TGTGCCAGCGGCCGGGGGTTATATAGCAATCAGCCCCAGCATTTT
>many|16|TRBJ2-7|TRBV7-2|TRBD1
CASSSQAGTGLHEQYF
TGTGCCAGCAGCTCCCAAGCCGGGACAGGGTTACACGAGCAGTACTTC
>few|13|TRBJ2-7|TRBV6-1|.
CASSSLGGSEQYF
TGTGCCAGCAGTAGCCTAGGGGGGAGCGAGCAGTACTTC
>.|12|TRBJ1-2|TRBV5-1|.
CASSLGDDGYTF
TGCGCCAGCAGCTTGGGGGACGATGGCTACACCTTC
>.|15|TRBJ2-1|TRBV11-2|.
CASSGVTGSLDEQFF
TGTGCCAGCAGCGGGGTTACGGGATCCCTAGATGAGCAGTTCTTC
>.|15|TRBJ2-2|TRBV18|.
CASSPEGRNTGELFF
TGTGCCAGCTCACCAGAGGGACGTAACACCGGGGAGCTGTTTTTT
>few|16|TRBJ2-1|TRBV6-6|TRBD2
CASSYGASGGDNEQFF
TGTGCCAGCAGTTACGGGGCTAGCGGGGGGGACAATGAGCAGTTCTTC
>.|18|TRBJ2-3|TRBV7-2|TRBD2
CASSLGAMAGGRTDTQYF
TGTGCCAGCAGCTTAGGGGCGATGGCGGGGGGTCGCACAGATACGCAGTATTTT
>.|17|TRBJ2-6|TRBV3-1|TRBD1
CASSPRDSTYGANVLTF
TGTGCCAGCAGCCCGAGGGACAGCACCTATGGGGCCAACGTCCTGACTTTC
>many|16|TRBJ2-2|TRBV11-1|.
CASSSDMGLSTGELFF
TGTGCCAGCAGCTCGGACATGGGCCTCTCAACCGGGGAGCTGTTTTTT
>few|14|TRBJ2-5|TRBV5-1|.
CASSPDTSRETQYF
TGCGCCAGCAGCCCGGACACGTCCCGGGAGACCCAGTACTTC
>few|14|TRBJ1-1|TRBV18|.
CASSPGQSNTEAFF
TGTGCCAGCTCACCAGGACAGTCAAACACTGAAGCTTTCTTT
>few|16|TRBJ2-2|TRBV5-1|TRBD2
CASSFVAGVTNGELFF
TGCGCCAGCAGCTTCGTAGCGGGGGTCACCAACGGGGAGCTGTTTTTT
>.|14|TRBJ1-1|TRBV5-1|TRBD1
CASGSGGPNTEAFF
TGCGCCAGCGGTTCAGGGGGCCCGAACACTGAAGCTTTCTTT
>.|15|TRBJ2-5|TRBV7-8|TRBD2
CASSPVWGEGETQYF
TGTGCCAGCAGCCCTGTATGGGGGGAGGGAGAGACCCAGTACTTC
>few|15|TRBJ1-4|TRBV5-1|TRBD1
CASRSTGGTNEKLFF
TGCGCCAGCAGAAGTACAGGGGGAACTAATGAAAAACTGTTTTTT
>.|13|TRBJ1-4|TRBV6-5|.
CASGTGPYEKLFF
TGTGCCAGCGGTACAGGGCCGTATGAAAAACTGTTTTTT
>.|13|TRBJ1-1|TRBV10-3|.
CAIRVLEDTEAFF
TGTGCCATCAGGGTGTTAGAGGACACTGAAGCTTTCTTT